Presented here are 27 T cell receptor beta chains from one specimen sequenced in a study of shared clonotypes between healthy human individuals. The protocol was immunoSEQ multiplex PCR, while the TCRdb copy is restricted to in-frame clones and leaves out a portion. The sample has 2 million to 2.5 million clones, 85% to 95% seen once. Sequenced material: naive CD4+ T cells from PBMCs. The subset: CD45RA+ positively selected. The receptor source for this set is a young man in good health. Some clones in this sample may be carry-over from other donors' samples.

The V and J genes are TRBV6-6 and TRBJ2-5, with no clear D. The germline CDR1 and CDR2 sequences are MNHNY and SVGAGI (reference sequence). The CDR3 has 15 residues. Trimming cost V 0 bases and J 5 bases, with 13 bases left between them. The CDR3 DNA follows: TGTGCCAGCAGTTACTCGACTCCCGGGCGGGAGACCCAGTACTTC. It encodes CASSYSTPGRETQYF.

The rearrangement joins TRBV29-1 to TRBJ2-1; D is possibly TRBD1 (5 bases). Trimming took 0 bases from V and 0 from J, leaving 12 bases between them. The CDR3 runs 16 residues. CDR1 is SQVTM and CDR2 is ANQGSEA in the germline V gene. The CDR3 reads CSVEEGLKDSYNEQFF. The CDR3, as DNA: TGCAGCGTTGAAGAGGGGCTGAAGGACTCCTACAATGAGCAGTTCTTC.

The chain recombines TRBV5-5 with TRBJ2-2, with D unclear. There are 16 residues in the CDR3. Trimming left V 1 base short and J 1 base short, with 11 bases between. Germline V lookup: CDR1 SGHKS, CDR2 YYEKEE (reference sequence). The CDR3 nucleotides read TGTGCCAGCAGCTTGTCGTTAAGGCAGAACACCGGGGAGCTGTTTTTT. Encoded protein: CASSLSLRQNTGELFF.

DNA of the CDR3: TGTGCCAGCAGCTTGGGAATAGTCTACACCTTC. Translating gives CASSLGIVYTF. V and J are TRBV7-2 and TRBJ1-2; no clear D. This CDR3 spans 11 amino acids. Trimming shortened V by 3 bases and J by 10 bases, and 9 bases separated the two germline ends. The germline CDR1 and CDR2 sequences are SGHTA and FQGNSA.

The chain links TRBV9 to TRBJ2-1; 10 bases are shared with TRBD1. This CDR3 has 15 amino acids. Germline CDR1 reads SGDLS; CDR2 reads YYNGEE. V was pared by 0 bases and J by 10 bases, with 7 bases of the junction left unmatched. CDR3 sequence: CASSVVGDRGEEQFF. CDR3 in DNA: TGTGCCAGCAGCGTAGTAGGGGACAGGGGTGAGGAGCAGTTCTTC.

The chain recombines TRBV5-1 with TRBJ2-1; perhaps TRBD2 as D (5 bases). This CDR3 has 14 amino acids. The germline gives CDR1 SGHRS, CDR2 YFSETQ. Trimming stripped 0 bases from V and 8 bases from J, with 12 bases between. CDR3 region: CASSLALERYEQFF. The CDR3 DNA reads TGCGCCAGCAGCTTGGCACTAGAAAGGTATGAGCAGTTCTTC.

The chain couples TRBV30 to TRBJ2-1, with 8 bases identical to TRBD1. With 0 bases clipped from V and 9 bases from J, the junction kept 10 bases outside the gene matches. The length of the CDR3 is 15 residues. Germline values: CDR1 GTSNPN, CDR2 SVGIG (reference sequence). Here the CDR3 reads CAWSVNRGFSVEQFF. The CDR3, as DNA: TGTGCCTGGAGTGTCAACAGGGGGTTTAGTGTTGAGCAGTTCTTC. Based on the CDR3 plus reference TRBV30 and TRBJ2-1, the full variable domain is SQTIHQWPATLVQPVGSPLSLECTVEGTSNPNLYWYRQAAGRGLQLLFYSVGIGQISSEVPQNLSASRPQDRQFILSSKKLLLSDSGFYLCAWSVNRGFSVEQFFGPGTRLTVL.

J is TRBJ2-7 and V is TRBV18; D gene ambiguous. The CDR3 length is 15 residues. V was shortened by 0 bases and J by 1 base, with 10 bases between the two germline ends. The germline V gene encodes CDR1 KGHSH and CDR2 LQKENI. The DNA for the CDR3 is TGTGCCAGCTCACCACCAGGTCGGCAATCCTACGAGCAGTACTTC. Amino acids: CASSPPGRQSYEQYF.

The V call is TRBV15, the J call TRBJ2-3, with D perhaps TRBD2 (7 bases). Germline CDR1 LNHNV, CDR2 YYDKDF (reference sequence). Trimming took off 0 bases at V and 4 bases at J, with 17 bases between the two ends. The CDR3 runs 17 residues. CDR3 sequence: CATSREWGGKVADTQYF. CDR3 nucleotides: TGTGCCACCAGCAGAGAATGGGGGGGCAAGGTAGCAGATACGCAGTATTTT.

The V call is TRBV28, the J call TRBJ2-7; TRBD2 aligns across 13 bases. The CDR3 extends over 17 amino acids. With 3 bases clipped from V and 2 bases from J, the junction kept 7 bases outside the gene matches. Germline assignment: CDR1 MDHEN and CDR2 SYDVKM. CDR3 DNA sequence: TGTGCCAGCAGTTTGACAACGGGACTAGCGGGACCCTACGAGCAGTACTTC. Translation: CASSLTTGLAGPYEQYF.

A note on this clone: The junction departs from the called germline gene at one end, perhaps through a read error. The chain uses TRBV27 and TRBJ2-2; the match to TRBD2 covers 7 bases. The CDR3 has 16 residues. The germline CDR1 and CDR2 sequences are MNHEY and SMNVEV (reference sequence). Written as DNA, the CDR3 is TGTGCCAGCAGTTTATACTCTCTAGCGGAGACCGGGGGGCTGTTTTTT. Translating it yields CASSLYSLAETGGLFF.

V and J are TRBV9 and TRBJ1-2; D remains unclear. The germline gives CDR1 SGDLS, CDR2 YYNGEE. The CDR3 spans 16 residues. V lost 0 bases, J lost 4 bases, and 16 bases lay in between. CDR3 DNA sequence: TGTGCCAGCAGCGTAGGGGTTGGCGGCATAGGCTATGGCTACACCTTC. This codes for CASSVGVGGIGYGYTF.

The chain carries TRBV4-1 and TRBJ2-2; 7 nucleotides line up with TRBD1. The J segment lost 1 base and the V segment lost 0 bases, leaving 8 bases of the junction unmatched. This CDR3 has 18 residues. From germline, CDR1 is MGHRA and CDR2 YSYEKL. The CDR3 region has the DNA TGCGCCAGCAGCCAAGATCGAGGAGCAGGGGGGAACACCGGGGAGCTGTTTTTT. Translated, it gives CASSQDRGAGGNTGELFF.

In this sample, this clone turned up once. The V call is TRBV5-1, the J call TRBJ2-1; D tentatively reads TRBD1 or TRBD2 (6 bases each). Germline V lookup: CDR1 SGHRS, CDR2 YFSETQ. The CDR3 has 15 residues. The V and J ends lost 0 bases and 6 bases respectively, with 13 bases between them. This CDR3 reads CASSLGGGDINEQFF. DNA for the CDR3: TGCGCCAGCAGCTTGGGTGGCGGGGACATCAATGAGCAGTTCTTC. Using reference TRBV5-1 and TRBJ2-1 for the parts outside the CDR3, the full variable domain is KAGVTQTPRYLIKTRGQQVTLSCSPISGHRSVSWYQQTPGQGLQFLFEYFSETQRNKGNFPGRFSGRQFSNSRSEMNVSTLELGDSALYLCASSLGGGDINEQFFGPGTRLTVL.

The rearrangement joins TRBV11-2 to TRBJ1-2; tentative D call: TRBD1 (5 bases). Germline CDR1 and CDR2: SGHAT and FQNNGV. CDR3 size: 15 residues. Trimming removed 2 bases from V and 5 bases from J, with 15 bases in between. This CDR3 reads CASSLFKEGRYGYTF. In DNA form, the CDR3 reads TGTGCCAGCAGCTTATTCAAAGAGGGACGATATGGCTACACCTTC.

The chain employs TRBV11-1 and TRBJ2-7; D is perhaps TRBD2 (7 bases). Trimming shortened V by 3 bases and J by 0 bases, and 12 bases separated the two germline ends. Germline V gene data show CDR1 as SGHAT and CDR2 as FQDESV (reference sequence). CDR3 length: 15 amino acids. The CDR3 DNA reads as TGTGCCAGCAGCTTGAGGGGGGGCCTCTCCTACGAGCAGTACTTC. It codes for CASSLRGGLSYEQYF.

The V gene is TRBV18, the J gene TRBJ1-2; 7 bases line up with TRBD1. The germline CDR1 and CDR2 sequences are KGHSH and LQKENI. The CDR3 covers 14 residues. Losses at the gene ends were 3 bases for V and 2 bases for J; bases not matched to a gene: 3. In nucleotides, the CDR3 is TGTGCCAGCTCACCGGGACAGAACAACTATGGCTACACCTTC. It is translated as CASSPGQNNYGYTF.

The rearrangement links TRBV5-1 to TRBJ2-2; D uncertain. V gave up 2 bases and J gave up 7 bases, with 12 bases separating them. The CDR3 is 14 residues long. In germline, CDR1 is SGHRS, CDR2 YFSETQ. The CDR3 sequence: CASSLSAIDGELFF. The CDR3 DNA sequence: TGCGCCAGCAGCTTATCCGCGATAGACGGGGAGCTGTTTTTT.

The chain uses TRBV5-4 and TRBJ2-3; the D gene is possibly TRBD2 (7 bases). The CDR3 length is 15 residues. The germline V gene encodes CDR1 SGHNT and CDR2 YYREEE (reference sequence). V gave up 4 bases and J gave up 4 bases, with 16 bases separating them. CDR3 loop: CASSRGGAEADTQYF. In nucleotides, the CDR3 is TGTGCCAGCAGCCGAGGGGGGGCTGAAGCAGATACGCAGTATTTT.

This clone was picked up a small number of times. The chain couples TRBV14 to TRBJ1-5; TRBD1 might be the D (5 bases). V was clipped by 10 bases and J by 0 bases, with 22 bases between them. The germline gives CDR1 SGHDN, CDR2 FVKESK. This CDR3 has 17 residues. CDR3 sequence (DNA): TGTGCCACCCTCATTCGGGGGGAAGGGGATAGCAATCAGCCCCAGCATTTT. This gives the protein CATLIRGEGDSNQPQHF.

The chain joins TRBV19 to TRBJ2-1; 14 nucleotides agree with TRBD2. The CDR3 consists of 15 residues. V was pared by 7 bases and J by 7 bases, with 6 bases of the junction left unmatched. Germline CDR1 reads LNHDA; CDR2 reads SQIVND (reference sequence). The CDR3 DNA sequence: TGTGCCAGTAACGACCGACTAGCGGGAGGGAATGAGCAGTTCTTC. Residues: CASNDRLAGGNEQFF.

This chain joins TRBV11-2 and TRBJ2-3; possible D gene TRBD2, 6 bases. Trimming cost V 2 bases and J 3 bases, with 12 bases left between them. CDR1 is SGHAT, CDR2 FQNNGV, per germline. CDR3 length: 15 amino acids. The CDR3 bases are TGTGCCAGCAGCTTAACCGGGAGAGGTACAGATACGCAGTATTTT. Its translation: CASSLTGRGTDTQYF.

The CDR3 protein is CASRTLGDPSYGYTF. The DNA of the CDR3 is TGTGCCAGCAGAACCCTCGGGGATCCAAGCTATGGCTACACCTTC. This chain uses TRBV6-5 with TRBJ1-2; D remains unclear. In germline, CDR1 is MNHEY, CDR2 SVGAGI. This CDR3 has 15 residues. Trimming took off 6 bases at V and 4 bases at J, with 18 bases between the two ends.

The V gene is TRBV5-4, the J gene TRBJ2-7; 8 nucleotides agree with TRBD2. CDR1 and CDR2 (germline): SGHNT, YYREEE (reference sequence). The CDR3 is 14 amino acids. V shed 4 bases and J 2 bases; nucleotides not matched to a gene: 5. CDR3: CASSPGLAPYEQYF. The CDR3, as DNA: TGTGCCAGCAGCCCAGGACTAGCCCCCTACGAGCAGTACTTC.

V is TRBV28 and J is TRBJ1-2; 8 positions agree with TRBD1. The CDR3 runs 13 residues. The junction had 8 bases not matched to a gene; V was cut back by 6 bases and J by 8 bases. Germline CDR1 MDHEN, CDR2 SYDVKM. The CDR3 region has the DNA TGTGCCAGCAGGCTTACAGGGGGAGAAGGCTACACCTTC. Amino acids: CASRLTGGEGYTF.

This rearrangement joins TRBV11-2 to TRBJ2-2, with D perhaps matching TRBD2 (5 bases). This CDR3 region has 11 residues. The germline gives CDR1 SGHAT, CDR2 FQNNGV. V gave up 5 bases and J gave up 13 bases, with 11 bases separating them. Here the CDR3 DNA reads TGTGCCAGCAGCCTAGGAGGAGGGCTGTTTTTT. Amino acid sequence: CASSLGGGLFF.

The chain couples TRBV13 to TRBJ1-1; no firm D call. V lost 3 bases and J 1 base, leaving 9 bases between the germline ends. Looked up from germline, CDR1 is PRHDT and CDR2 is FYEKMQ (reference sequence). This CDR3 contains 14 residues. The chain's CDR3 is CASSFGQANTEAFF. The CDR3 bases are TGTGCCAGCAGCTTTGGCCAGGCGAACACTGAAGCTTTCTTT.